The next 24 T cell receptor beta chains were all read from a single sample in a study of blood T cell repertoires in COVID-19. Profiling relied on immunoSEQ multiplex PCR, and the TCRdb table lists in-frame clones only, not all of them. The repertoire holds approximately 230,000 clones, with about 80% as singletons. What was sequenced was peripheral blood. These receptors all stem from a man older than 75 with acute or convalescent COVID-19.

The chain joins TRBV24-1 to TRBJ2-2, with 8 positions matching TRBD1. The CDR3 runs 16 residues. Per germline, CDR1 KGHDR and CDR2 SFDVKD. The junction had 6 bases not matched to a gene; V was cut back by 0 bases and J by 7 bases. CDR3 protein: CATSDLHRGKGGELFF. The CDR3, as DNA: TGTGCCACCAGTGATTTGCACAGGGGGAAGGGCGGGGAGCTGTTTTTT.

The chain combines TRBV18 with TRBJ2-7; tentatively, D is TRBD1 (6 bases). Germline CDR1 and CDR2: KGHSH and LQKENI. CDR3 length equals 14 residues. The V gene lost 6 bases and the J gene lost 2 bases, with 14 bases spanning the gap. The CDR3 DNA sequence: TGTGCCAGCTCCGGACAGCGAACCACCTACGAGCAGTACTTC. Protein: CASSGQRTTYEQYF.

The chain combines TRBV3-1 (or the pseudogene TRBV3-2) with TRBJ1-5; D is possibly TRBD1 (6 bases). With 2 bases removed from V and 5 bases from J, the gap between germline ends came to 10 bases. The length of the CDR3 is 14 residues. The germline V gene encodes CDR1 LGHDT and CDR2 YNNKEL (reference sequence). The CDR3: CASSQTGWHQPQHF. The CDR3 DNA is TGTGCCAGCAGCCAAACAGGGTGGCATCAGCCCCAGCATTTT.

The rearrangement links TRBV29-1 to TRBJ1-2, with 8 bases identical to TRBD1. The CDR3 is 17 residues long. CDR1 and CDR2 (germline): SQVTM, ANQGSEA. After removal of 0 bases from V and 2 bases from J, the junction contained 11 bases not matched to a gene. CDR3 in DNA: TGCAGCGTTGAAGATCGGGACAGGAGGGAGGGAAACTATGGCTACACCTTC. It codes for CSVEDRDRREGNYGYTF.

The V and J genes are TRBV6-5 and TRBJ2-7; the D gene is possibly TRBD2 (6 bases). This CDR3 region has 14 residues. Germline V CDR1 and CDR2: MNHEY, SVGAGI. The V and J ends lost 6 bases and 4 bases respectively, with 16 bases between them. The CDR3 loop reads CASRGGLASYEQYF. The CDR3 bases are TGTGCCAGCAGGGGGGGTCTTGCAAGTTACGAGCAGTACTTC.

The chain carries TRBV18 and TRBJ2-3; 9 bases map to TRBD1. Germline CDR1 is KGHSH and CDR2 is LQKENI. The junction had 9 bases not matched to a gene; V was cut back by 4 bases and J by 4 bases. This CDR3 is 16 amino acids long. The CDR3 bases are TGTGCCAGCTCACTCGGACAGGGGAAGTCTCCAGATACGCAGTATTTT. Its translation: CASSLGQGKSPDTQYF.

The chain recombines TRBV19 with TRBJ2-7; weak D call: TRBD1 (6 bases). Trimming took 1 base from V and 0 from J, leaving 10 bases between them. Germline loops: CDR1 LNHDA, CDR2 SQIVND (reference sequence). This CDR3 contains 15 residues. The CDR3 protein is CASSIGTAGSYEQYF. The CDR3 coding sequence is TGTGCCAGTAGTATAGGGACAGCCGGCTCCTACGAGCAGTACTTC.

J is TRBJ1-1 and V is TRBV7-9; the D is unclear. The CDR3 length is 14 residues. CDR1 is SEHNR, CDR2 FQNEAQ, per germline (reference sequence). V was clipped by 3 bases and J by 1 base, with 9 bases between them. CDR3 residues: CASSFRTQNTEAFF. In DNA form, the CDR3 reads TGTGCCAGCAGCTTTCGCACACAGAACACTGAAGCTTTCTTT.

This chain uses TRBV3-1 (or the pseudogene TRBV3-2) with TRBJ1-1, with D perhaps TRBD1 (6 bases). The germline CDR1 and CDR2 sequences are LGHDT and YNNKEL (reference sequence). CDR3 length equals 15 residues. Trimming took 1 base from V and 0 from J, leaving 9 bases between them. The chain's CDR3 is CASSQVRTVNTEAFF. CDR3 nucleotide sequence: TGTGCCAGCAGCCAAGTACGGACAGTGAACACTGAAGCTTTCTTT.

The chain employs TRBV12-5 and TRBJ2-1; TRBD2 aligns across 16 bases. The germline V gene encodes CDR1 LGHNT and CDR2 FRNRAP. The CDR3 loop spans 19 amino acids. The ends lost 1 base at V and 0 bases at J; junction bases unmatched: 3. The CDR3 protein is CASGLAGLAGGPSYNEQFF. The CDR3 nucleotides are TGTGCTAGTGGTTTGGCGGGACTAGCGGGAGGGCCCTCCTACAATGAGCAGTTCTTC.

V gene TRBV6-5 combines with J gene TRBJ1-1, with TRBD1 matching 10 bases. V lost 8 bases, J lost 4 bases, and 7 bases stayed unmatched. CDR1 and CDR2 from the germline V gene are MNHEY and SVGAGI. The CDR3 has 14 amino acids. The CDR3 protein is CASLWGQGSTEAFF. In DNA form, the CDR3 reads TGTGCCAGCCTGTGGGGACAGGGGTCCACTGAAGCTTTCTTT.

V is TRBV19 and J is TRBJ1-1; TRBD1 agrees at 11 bases. V shed 6 bases and J 3 bases; nucleotides not matched to a gene: 0. Germline-derived CDR1 and CDR2 are LNHDA and SQIVND (reference sequence). The CDR3 consists of 13 residues. The CDR3 loop reads CASRDRGHTEAFF. The CDR3 DNA follows: TGTGCCAGTAGGGACAGGGGGCACACTGAAGCTTTCTTT.

The chain recombines TRBV30 with TRBJ2-2; D might be TRBD2 (5 bases). The CDR3 spans 13 residues. Germline loops: CDR1 GTSNPN, CDR2 SVGIG (reference sequence). The V end was cut by 2 bases, the J end by 6 bases, with 10 bases between. The CDR3 coding sequence is TGTGCCTGGAGTCACCGGGAAGCCGGGGAGCTGTTTTTT. Amino acid sequence: CAWSHREAGELFF.

DNA for the CDR3: TGTGCCTGGAGTGCAACAGGGACCTCTGGGGCCAACGTCCTGACTTTC. Residues: CAWSATGTSGANVLTF. This chain joins TRBV30 and TRBJ2-6; maybe TRBD1 (6 bases). V gave up 1 base and J gave up 0 bases, with 10 bases separating them. Germline loops: CDR1 GTSNPN, CDR2 SVGIG (reference sequence). The CDR3 consists of 16 residues.

The J gene is TRBJ1-3, the V gene TRBV4-1; 11 nucleotides agree with TRBD1. CDR1 MGHRA and CDR2 YSYEKL come from the germline V gene. The CDR3 is made up of 22 amino acids. V shed 0 bases and J 0 bases; nucleotides not matched to a gene: 16. This chain's CDR3 is CASSQDRHTGTGGTYSGNTIYF. DNA of the CDR3: TGCGCCAGCAGCCAAGATCGACATACCGGGACAGGGGGAACGTACTCTGGAAACACCATATATTTT.

This clone has a single count. The gene calls are TRBV5-1 and TRBJ2-7; the match to TRBD1 covers 12 bases. CDR1 SGHRS and CDR2 YFSETQ come from the germline V gene. V lost 2 bases, J lost 2 bases, and 5 bases stayed unmatched. The CDR3 is made up of 16 amino acids. CDR3 bases: TGCGCCAGCAGCTTAGGGACAGGGGGCTATACCTACGAGCAGTACTTC. It specifies CASSLGTGGYTYEQYF.

The chain couples TRBV7-9 to TRBJ1-2; 9 nucleotides align to TRBD1. Germline lookup yields CDR1 SEHNR and CDR2 FQNEAQ (reference sequence). There are 16 residues in the CDR3. J gave up 8 bases and V 5 bases, and 15 bases lay outside the gene matches. CDR3 bases: TGTGCCAGCAGCGGGGGGACAGGGCACATTTTCGGAGGCTACACCTTC. Translation: CASSGGTGHIFGGYTF. Supplemented by reference TRBV7-9 and TRBJ1-2, the full variable domain reads DTGVSQNPRHKITKRGQNVTFRCDPISEHNRLYWYRQTLGQGPEFLTYFQNEAQLEKSRLLSDRFSAERPKGSFSTLEIQRTEQGDSAMYLCASSGGTGHIFGGYTFGSGTRLTVV.

This clone occurred a few times. V and J are TRBV2 and TRBJ2-1; 7 bases align to TRBD1. The germline V gene encodes CDR1 SNHLY and CDR2 FYNNEI. The CDR3 contains 14 residues. Trimming took 7 bases from V and 5 from J; bases not matched to a gene: 8. As DNA, the CDR3 is TGTGCCAGCAAGAGTACAGGGGCCAACAATGAGCAGTTCTTC. It yields the protein CASKSTGANNEQFF.

In its sample, this clone was seen a few times. V is TRBV5-1 and J is TRBJ1-4, with 8 bases fitting TRBD1. The V gene's germline CDR1 is SGHRS and CDR2 YFSETQ. The CDR3 covers 14 residues. Germline trimming cut 8 bases from V and 2 bases from J; bases unmatched to any gene: 5. CDR3 in DNA: TGCGCCAGTAACAGGGGGAGCACTAATGAAAAACTGTTTTTT. Protein: CASNRGSTNEKLFF.

V gene TRBV7-9 combines with J gene TRBJ2-5; maybe TRBD1 (6 bases). Trimming removed 1 base at V and 2 bases at J, with 8 bases between. The CDR3 runs to 14 residues. Per germline, CDR1 SEHNR and CDR2 FQNEAQ (reference sequence). The CDR3 sequence: CASSLGTVQETQYF. For the CDR3, the DNA is TGTGCCAGCAGCTTAGGGACAGTGCAAGAGACCCAGTACTTC.

The chain employs TRBV30 and TRBJ1-3; D gene ambiguous. The CDR3 sequence is 15 residues long. Germline V gene lookup returns CDR1 GTSNPN and CDR2 SVGIG (reference sequence). Trimming removed 2 bases from V and 0 bases from J, with 11 bases in between. CDR3 protein: CAWSLDSSSGNTIYF. In DNA form, the CDR3 reads TGTGCCTGGAGTTTAGACTCTAGCTCTGGAAACACCATATATTTT.

This rearrangement joins TRBV28 to TRBJ2-7; 11 nucleotides line up with TRBD1. Germline V gene data show CDR1 as MDHEN and CDR2 as SYDVKM. Trimming cost V 5 bases and J 2 bases; bases outside gene matches: 8. The CDR3 loop spans 16 amino acids. For the CDR3, the DNA is TGTGCCAGCAGTACCCCCGGACAGGGGGCCCCCTACGAGCAGTACTTC. The encoded protein is CASSTPGQGAPYEQYF.

The chain couples TRBV5-8 to TRBJ2-7; tentatively, D is TRBD2 (6 bases). The CDR3 has 15 amino acids. CDR1 is SGHTS and CDR2 is YDEGEE in the germline V gene. V was shortened by 5 bases and J by 6 bases, with 21 bases between the two germline ends. CDR3 bases: TGTGCCAGCAGTTACTGGCTCACTCAGGGAGGCGAGCAGTACTTC. Translating it yields CASSYWLTQGGEQYF.

The chain is built from TRBV28 and TRBJ1-2, with 9 bases that match TRBD1. CDR3 length equals 14 residues. J gave up 7 bases and V 7 bases, and 10 bases lay outside the gene matches. Germline CDR1 reads MDHEN; CDR2 reads SYDVKM. The CDR3 bases are TGTGCCAGCACGCCGGGACAGGGAGGTGGTGGCTACACCTTC. Translation gives CASTPGQGGGGYTF.